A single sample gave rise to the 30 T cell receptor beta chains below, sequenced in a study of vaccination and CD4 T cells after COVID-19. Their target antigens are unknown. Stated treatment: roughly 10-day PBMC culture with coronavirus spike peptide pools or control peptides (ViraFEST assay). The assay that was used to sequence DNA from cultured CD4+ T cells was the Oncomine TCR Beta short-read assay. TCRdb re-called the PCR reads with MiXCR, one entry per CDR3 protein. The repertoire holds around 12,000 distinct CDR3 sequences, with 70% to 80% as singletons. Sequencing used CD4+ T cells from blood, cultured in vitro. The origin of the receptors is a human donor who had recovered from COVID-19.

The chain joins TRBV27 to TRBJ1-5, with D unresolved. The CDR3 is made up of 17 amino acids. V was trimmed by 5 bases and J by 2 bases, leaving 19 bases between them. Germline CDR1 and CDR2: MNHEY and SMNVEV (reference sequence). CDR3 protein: CASSLQPRPEGNQPQHF. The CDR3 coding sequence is TGTGCCAGCAGTCTCCAACCCCGACCTGAGGGCAATCAGCCCCAGCATTTT.

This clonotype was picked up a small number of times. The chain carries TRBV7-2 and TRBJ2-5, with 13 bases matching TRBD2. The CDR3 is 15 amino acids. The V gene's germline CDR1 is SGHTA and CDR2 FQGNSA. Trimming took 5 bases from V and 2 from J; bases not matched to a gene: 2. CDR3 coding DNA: TGTGCCAGCAGCAGGGGACTAGCGGGACAAGAGACCCAGTACTTC. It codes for CASSRGLAGQETQYF.

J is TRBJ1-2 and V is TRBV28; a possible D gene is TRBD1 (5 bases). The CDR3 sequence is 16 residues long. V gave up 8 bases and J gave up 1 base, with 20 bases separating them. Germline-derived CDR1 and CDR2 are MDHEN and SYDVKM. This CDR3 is CASRPHTGRSNYGYTF. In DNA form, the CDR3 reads TGTGCCAGCCGCCCTCACACGGGGCGGAGTAACTATGGCTACACCTTC.

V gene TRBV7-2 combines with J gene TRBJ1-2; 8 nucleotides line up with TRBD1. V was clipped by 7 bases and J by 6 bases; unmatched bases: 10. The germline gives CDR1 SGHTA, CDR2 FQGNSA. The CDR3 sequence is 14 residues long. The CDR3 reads CASTSGDRHHGYTF. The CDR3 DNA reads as TGTGCCAGCACCTCTGGGGACAGGCACCATGGCTACACCTTC.

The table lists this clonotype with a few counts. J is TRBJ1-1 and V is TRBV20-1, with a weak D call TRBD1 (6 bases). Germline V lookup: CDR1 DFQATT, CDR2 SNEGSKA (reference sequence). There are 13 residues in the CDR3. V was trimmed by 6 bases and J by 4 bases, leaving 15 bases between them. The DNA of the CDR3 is TGCAGTGCGGGGGGGCACTCCGGCACTGAAGCTTTCTTT. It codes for CSAGGHSGTEAFF.

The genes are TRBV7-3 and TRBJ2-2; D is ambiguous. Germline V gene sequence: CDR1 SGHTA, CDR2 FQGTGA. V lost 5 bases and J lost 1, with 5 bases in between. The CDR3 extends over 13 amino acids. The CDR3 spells CASSPENTGELFF. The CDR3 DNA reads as TGTGCCAGCAGCCCCGAGAACACCGGGGAGCTGTTTTTT. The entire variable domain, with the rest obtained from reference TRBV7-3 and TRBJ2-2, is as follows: GAGVSQTPSNKVTEKGKYVELRCDPISGHTALYWYRQSLGQGPEFLIYFQGTGAADDSGLPNDRFFAVRPEGSVSTLKIQRTERGDSAVYLCASSPENTGELFFGEGSRLTVL.

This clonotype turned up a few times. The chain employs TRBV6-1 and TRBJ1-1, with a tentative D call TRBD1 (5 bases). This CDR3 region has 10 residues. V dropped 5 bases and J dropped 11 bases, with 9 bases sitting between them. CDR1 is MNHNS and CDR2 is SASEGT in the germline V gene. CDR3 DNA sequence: TGTGCCAGCAGTAGGGGTTGGGCTTTCTTT. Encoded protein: CASSRGWAFF.

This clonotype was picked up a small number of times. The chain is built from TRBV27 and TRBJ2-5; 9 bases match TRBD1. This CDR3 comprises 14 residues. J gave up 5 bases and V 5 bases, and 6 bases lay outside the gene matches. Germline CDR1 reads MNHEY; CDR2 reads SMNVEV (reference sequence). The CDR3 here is CASSRLGTGETQYF. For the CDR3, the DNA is TGTGCCAGCAGTAGGCTGGGGACAGGGGAGACCCAGTACTTC.

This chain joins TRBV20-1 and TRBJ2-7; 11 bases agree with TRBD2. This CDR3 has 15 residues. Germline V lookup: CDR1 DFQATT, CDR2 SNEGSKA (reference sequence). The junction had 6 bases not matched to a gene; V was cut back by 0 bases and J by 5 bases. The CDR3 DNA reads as TGCAGTGCTAGAGATCAACCTAGCGGGAGGAACGAGCAGTACTTC. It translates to CSARDQPSGRNEQYF.

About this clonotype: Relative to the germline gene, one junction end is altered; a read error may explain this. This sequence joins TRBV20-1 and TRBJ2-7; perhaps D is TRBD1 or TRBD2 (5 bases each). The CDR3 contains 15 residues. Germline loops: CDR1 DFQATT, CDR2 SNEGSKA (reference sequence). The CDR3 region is CGAPLSGRGDYEQYF. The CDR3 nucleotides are TGCGGTGCGCCGCTTTCGGGCAGAGGGGACTACGAGCAGTACTTC.

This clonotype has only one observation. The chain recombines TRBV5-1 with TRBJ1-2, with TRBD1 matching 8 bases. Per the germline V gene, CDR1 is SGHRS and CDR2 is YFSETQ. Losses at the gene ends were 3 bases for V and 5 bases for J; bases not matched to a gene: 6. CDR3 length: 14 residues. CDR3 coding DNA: TGCGCCAGCAGCTCTGATGGACAGGGTTATGGCTACACCTTC. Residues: CASSSDGQGYGYTF.

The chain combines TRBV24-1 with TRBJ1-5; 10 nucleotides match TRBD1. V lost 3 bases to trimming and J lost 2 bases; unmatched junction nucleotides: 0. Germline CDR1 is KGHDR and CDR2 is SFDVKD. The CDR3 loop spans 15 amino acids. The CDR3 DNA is TGTGCCACCAGTGATGGGACAGGGGGCAATCAGCCCCAGCATTTT. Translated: CATSDGTGGNQPQHF.

The CDR3 DNA sequence: TGTGCCAGCAGTGAAAATTTCCACGACAGCCTTAATTCACCCCTCCACTTT. Encoded protein: CASSENFHDSLNSPLHF. The chain combines TRBV6-1 with TRBJ1-6; a possible D gene is TRBD1 (5 bases). The germline gives CDR1 MNHNS, CDR2 SASEGT. The CDR3 length is 17 residues. Trimming left V 2 bases short and J 6 bases short, with 17 bases between.

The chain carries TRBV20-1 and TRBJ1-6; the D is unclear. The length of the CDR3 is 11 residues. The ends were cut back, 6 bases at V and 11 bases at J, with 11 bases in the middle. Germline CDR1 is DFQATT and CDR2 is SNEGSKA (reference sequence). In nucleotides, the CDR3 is TGCAGTGCCCACGGAGGAACACCCCTCCACTTT. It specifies CSAHGGTPLHF.

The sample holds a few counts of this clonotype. CDR3 residues: CASTPLGRGKNSPLHF. The CDR3 bases are TGTGCCAGCACTCCACTAGGCAGGGGGAAAAATTCACCCCTCCACTTT. The rearrangement uses TRBV7-8 and TRBJ1-6; TRBD1 matches 7 bases. The CDR3 contains 16 residues. The germline gives CDR1 SGHVS, CDR2 FQNEAQ. After removal of 7 bases from V and 7 bases from J, the junction contained 13 bases not matched to a gene.

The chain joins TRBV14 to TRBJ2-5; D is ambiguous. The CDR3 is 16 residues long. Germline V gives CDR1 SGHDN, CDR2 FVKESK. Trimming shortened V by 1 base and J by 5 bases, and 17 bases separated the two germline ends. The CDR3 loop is CASSQGRGLWSETQYF. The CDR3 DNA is TGTGCCAGCAGCCAAGGGCGTGGTCTGTGGTCGGAGACCCAGTACTTC.

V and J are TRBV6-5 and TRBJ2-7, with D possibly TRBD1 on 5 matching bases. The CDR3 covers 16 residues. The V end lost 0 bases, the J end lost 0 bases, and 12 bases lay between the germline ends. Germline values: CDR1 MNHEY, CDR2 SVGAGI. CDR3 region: CASSYSTRQSSYEQYF. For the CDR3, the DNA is TGTGCCAGCAGTTACTCTACAAGACAGAGCTCCTACGAGCAGTACTTC.

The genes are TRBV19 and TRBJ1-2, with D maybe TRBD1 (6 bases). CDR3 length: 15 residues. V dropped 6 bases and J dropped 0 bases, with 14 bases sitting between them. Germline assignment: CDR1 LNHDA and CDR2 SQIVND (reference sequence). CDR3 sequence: CASSKQGVPNYGYTF. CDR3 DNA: TGTGCCAGTAGCAAACAGGGAGTCCCTAACTATGGCTACACCTTC.

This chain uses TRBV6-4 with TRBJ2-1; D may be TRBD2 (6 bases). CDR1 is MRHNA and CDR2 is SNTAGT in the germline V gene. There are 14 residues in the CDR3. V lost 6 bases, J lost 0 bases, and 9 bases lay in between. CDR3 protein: CASSRGNSYNEQFF. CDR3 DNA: TGTGCCAGCAGCCGGGGGAACTCCTACAATGAGCAGTTCTTC.

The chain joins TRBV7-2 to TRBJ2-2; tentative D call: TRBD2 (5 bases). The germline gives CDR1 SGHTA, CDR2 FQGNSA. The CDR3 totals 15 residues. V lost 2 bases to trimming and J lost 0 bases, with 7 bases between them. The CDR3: CASSLTGTNTGELFF. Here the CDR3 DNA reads TGTGCCAGCAGCTTAACCGGGACGAACACCGGGGAGCTGTTTTTT.

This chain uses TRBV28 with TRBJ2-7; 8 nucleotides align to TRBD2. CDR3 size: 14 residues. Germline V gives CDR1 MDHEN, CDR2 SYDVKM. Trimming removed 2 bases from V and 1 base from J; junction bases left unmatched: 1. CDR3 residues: CASSLLAGSYEQYF. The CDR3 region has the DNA TGTGCCAGCAGTTTACTAGCGGGTTCCTACGAGCAGTACTTC.

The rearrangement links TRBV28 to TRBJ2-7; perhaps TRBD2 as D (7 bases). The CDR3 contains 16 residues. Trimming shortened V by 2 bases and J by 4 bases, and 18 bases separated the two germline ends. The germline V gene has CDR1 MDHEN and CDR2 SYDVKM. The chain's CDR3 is CASSLRGATVGYEQYF. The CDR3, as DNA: TGTGCCAGCAGTTTACGGGGGGCGACGGTCGGGTACGAGCAGTACTTC.

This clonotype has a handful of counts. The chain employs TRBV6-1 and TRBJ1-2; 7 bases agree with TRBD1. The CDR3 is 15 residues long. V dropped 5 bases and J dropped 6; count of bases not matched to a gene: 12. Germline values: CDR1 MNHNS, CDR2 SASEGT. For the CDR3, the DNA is TGTGCCAGCAGTCCCCACTTTACAGGGGAGGATGGCTACACCTTC. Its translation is CASSPHFTGEDGYTF.

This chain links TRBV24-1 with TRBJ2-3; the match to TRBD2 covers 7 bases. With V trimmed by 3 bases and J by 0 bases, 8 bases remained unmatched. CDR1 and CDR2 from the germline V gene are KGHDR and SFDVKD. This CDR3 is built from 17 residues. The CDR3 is CATSDIPGEGSTDTQYF. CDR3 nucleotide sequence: TGTGCCACCAGTGATATCCCGGGGGAGGGGAGCACAGATACGCAGTATTTT.

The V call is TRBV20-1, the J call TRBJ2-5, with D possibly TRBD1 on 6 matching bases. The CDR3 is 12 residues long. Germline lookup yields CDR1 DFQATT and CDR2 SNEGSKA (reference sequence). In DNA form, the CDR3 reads TGCAGCAAATTGGACAGCCAAGAGACCCAGTACTTC. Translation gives CSKLDSQETQYF.

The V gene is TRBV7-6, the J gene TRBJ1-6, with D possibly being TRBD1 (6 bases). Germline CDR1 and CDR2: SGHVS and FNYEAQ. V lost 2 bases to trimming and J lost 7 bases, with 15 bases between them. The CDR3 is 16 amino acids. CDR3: CASSLRAGGSNSPLHF. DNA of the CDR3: TGTGCCAGCAGCTTAAGAGCGGGGGGCAGCAATTCACCCCTCCACTTT.

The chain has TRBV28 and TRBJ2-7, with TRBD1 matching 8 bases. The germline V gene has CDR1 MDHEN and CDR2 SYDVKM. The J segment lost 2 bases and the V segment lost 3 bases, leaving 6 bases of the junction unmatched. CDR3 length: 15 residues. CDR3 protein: CASSFLGQGTYEQYF. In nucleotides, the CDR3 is TGTGCCAGCAGTTTTCTAGGACAGGGTACCTACGAGCAGTACTTC.

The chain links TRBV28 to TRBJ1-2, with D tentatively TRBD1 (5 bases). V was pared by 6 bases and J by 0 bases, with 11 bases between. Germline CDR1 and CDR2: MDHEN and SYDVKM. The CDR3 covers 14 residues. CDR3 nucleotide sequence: TGTGCCAGCAGACCCGGGGGGGCTAACTATGGCTACACCTTC. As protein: CASRPGGANYGYTF.

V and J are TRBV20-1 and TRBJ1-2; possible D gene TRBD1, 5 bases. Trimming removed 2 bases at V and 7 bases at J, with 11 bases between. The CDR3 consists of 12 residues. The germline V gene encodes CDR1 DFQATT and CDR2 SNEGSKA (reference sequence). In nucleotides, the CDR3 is TGCAGTGCTAGACGGGGCACGGTTGGCTACACCTTC. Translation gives CSARRGTVGYTF.

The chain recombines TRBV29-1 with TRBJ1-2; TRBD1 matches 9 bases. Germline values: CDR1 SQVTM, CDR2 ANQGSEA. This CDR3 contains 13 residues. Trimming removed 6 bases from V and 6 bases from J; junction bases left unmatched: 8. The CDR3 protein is CSVGGTGTHGYTF. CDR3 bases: TGCAGCGTGGGAGGGACAGGGACACATGGCTACACCTTC.